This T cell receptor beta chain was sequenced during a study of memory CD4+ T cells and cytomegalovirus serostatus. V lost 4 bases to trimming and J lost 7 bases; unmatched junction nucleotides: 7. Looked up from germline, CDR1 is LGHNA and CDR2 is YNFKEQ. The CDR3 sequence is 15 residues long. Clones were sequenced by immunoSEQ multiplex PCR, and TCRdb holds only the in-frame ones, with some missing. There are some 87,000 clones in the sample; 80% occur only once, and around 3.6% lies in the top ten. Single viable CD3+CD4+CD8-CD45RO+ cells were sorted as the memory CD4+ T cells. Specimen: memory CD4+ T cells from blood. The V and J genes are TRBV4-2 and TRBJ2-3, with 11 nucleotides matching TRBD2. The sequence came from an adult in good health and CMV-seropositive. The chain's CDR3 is CASSPTSGIIYTQYF. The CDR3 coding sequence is TGTGCCAGCAGCCCGACTAGCGGGATTATCTATACGCAGTATTTT.